Below are 26 T cell receptor beta chains sequenced from a single sample in a study of PD-L1 blockade in urothelial cancer (TCRdb year 2017). Libraries were built with the immunoSEQ multiplex PCR assay. TCRdb stores this immuneACCESS table with in-frame sequences only. Part of the clones is absent; in the studies checked, under half of the shortfall reflects unresolved V genes, and no reason is known for the rest. Counted in this sample were 130,000 or so clones; 84% of them appeared once. Roughly 3.2% of the sample is in the top ten clones. This sample's time point label indicates: pretreatment peripheral blood. This specimen consisted of PBMCs, obtained around atezolizumab (anti-PD-L1) treatment. These receptor sequences come from a man aged 50 to 59 with urothelial cancer.

The rearrangement links TRBV27 to TRBJ2-3, with TRBD1 as a possible D gene (6 bases). Germline V gene sequence: CDR1 MNHEY, CDR2 SMNVEV (reference sequence). The CDR3 runs to 14 residues. V was cut by 8 bases and J by 2 bases, with 14 bases left in between. This CDR3 is CASRWGLDTDTQYF. CDR3 DNA sequence: TGTGCCAGCCGGTGGGGGCTAGACACAGATACGCAGTATTTT.

CDR3 in DNA: TGTGCCAGCAGCGTAGAGGGTAGGAGGGGGCGACTAGCGGGAGATGCAGATACGCAGTATTTT. This translates into CASSVEGRRGRLAGDADTQYF. This chain connects TRBV9 to TRBJ2-3; 12 bases agree with TRBD2. From germline, CDR1 is SGDLS and CDR2 YYNGEE. This CDR3 region has 21 residues. V dropped 0 bases and J dropped 4; count of bases not matched to a gene: 18.

The chain is built from TRBV9 and TRBJ2-5; no firm D call. Germline-derived CDR1 and CDR2 are SGDLS and YYNGEE. There are 15 residues in the CDR3. Trimming took 0 bases from V and 4 from J, leaving 13 bases between them. CDR3 in amino acids: CASSVGSVVTETQYF. CDR3 sequence (DNA): TGTGCCAGCAGCGTAGGGTCAGTCGTTACAGAGACCCAGTACTTC. The full variable domain, rest sourced from reference TRBV9 and TRBJ2-5, is DSGVTQTPKHLITATGQRVTLRCSPRSGDLSVYWYQQSLDQGLQFLIQYYNGEERAKGNILERFSAQQFPDLHSELNLSSLELGDSALYFCASSVGSVVTETQYFGPGTRLLVL.

This clone was seen a single time. This sequence joins TRBV6-6 and TRBJ1-6; TRBD1 aligns across 8 bases. The V segment lost 7 bases and the J segment 9 bases; nucleotides outside the gene matches: 11. The germline V gene encodes CDR1 MNHNY and CDR2 SVGAGI (reference sequence). The CDR3 consists of 15 residues. The CDR3 is CASNRLDREGSPLHF. CDR3 coding DNA: TGTGCCAGCAACCGACTGGACAGGGAAGGTTCACCCCTCCACTTT.

The chain has TRBV6-1 and TRBJ1-2, with D hard to call. Germline CDR1 reads MNHNS; CDR2 reads SASEGT. The CDR3 is 14 residues long. Between the trimmed V and J ends, which lost 6 bases and 2 bases, there was a span of 13 bases. The CDR3 sequence: CASRRPGQNYGYTF. The CDR3 DNA sequence: TGTGCCAGCAGAAGGCCGGGTCAGAACTATGGCTACACCTTC.

The chain recombines TRBV7-9 with TRBJ1-4; 9 bases line up with TRBD1. The CDR3 extends over 16 amino acids. The V gene end was trimmed by 5 bases and the J gene end by 8 bases; junction bases not matched to a gene: 12. From germline, CDR1 is SEHNR and CDR2 FQNEAQ (reference sequence). The CDR3 reads CASSLPAGQGGEKLFF. DNA of the CDR3: TGTGCCAGCAGCCTCCCGGCGGGACAGGGAGGGGAAAAACTGTTTTTT.

This chain connects TRBV5-4 to TRBJ1-1, with TRBD1 as a possible D gene (5 bases). The CDR3 extends over 14 amino acids. Trimming took 1 base from V and 0 from J, leaving 7 bases between them. Germline CDR1 SGHNT, CDR2 YYREEE (reference sequence). The CDR3, as DNA: TGTGCCAGCAGCTTGAAGGGGATGAACACTGAAGCTTTCTTT. Translated: CASSLKGMNTEAFF.

This clone was counted ten times or more. The gene calls are TRBV28 and TRBJ1-5; D ambiguous. The CDR3 is 13 residues long. Trimming stripped 7 bases from V and 6 bases from J, with 13 bases between. Germline loops: CDR1 MDHEN, CDR2 SYDVKM. The CDR3 DNA reads as TGTGCCAGCACTTCATTCGGAGTTCAGCCCCAGCATTTT. Protein product: CASTSFGVQPQHF. The whole variable domain, filled in from reference TRBV28 and TRBJ1-5, reads DVKVTQSSRYLVKRTGEKVFLECVQDMDHENMFWYRQDPGLGLRLIYFSYDVKMKEKGDIPEGYSVSREKKERFSLILESASTNQTSMYLCASTSFGVQPQHFGDGTRLSIL.

V is TRBV19 and J is TRBJ1-5; the D gene is possibly TRBD1 (6 bases). Germline loops: CDR1 LNHDA, CDR2 SQIVND (reference sequence). This CDR3 has 17 residues. V was pared by 6 bases and J by 0 bases, with 18 bases between. This CDR3 reads CASSPGGGTYSNQPQHF. CDR3 bases: TGTGCCAGTAGCCCGGGGGGCGGAACCTATAGCAATCAGCCCCAGCATTTT.

The rearrangement links TRBV6-5 to TRBJ1-1; TRBD1 agrees at 8 bases. V lost 2 bases, J lost 3 bases, and 2 bases stayed unmatched. CDR3 length equals 14 residues. Germline CDR1 reads MNHEY; CDR2 reads SVGAGI. CDR3 loop: CASSYRTGHTEAFF. The DNA for the CDR3 is TGTGCCAGCAGTTACCGGACAGGGCACACTGAAGCTTTCTTT.

This clone has only a few counts. The chain joins TRBV15 to TRBJ1-5; D not certain. This CDR3 region has 13 residues. V was clipped by 1 base and J by 4 bases, with 5 bases between them. Germline-derived CDR1 and CDR2 are LNHNV and YYDKDF (reference sequence). Here the CDR3 DNA reads TGTGCCACCAGCAGAGCAGATAATCAGCCCCAGCATTTT. It codes for CATSRADNQPQHF.

V usage is TRBV5-6 and J usage is TRBJ2-4; D may be TRBD2 (5 bases). This CDR3 has 13 amino acids. With 0 bases removed from V and 6 bases from J, the gap between germline ends came to 7 bases. CDR1 and CDR2 from the germline V gene are SGHDT and YYEEEE. CDR3 nucleotide sequence: TGTGCCAGCAGCTTGGAAGAGGGAAACATTCAGTACTTC. Encoded protein: CASSLEEGNIQYF.

The DNA for the CDR3 is TGCGCCAGCAGCTTGGCCTCTAGCAGTCTCTACAATGAGCAGTTCTTC. It translates to CASSLASSSLYNEQFF. The chain employs TRBV5-1 and TRBJ2-1, with a tentative D call TRBD2 (5 bases). Germline lookup yields CDR1 SGHRS and CDR2 YFSETQ. Trimming shortened V by 0 bases and J by 3 bases, and 13 bases separated the two germline ends. This CDR3 has 16 residues.

The CDR3 loop is CASSQARTGGREQYF. The CDR3, as DNA: TGTGCCAGCAGCCAAGCTAGGACAGGGGGCCGGGAGCAGTACTTC. The chain uses TRBV4-2 and TRBJ2-7; TRBD1 agrees at 11 bases. J gave up 7 bases and V 1 base, and 6 bases lay outside the gene matches. Germline assignment: CDR1 LGHNA and CDR2 YNFKEQ. There are 15 residues in the CDR3.

This chain uses TRBV10-3 with TRBJ1-5; D is unclear. Looked up from germline, CDR1 is ENHRY and CDR2 is SYGVKD. V was shortened by 0 bases and J by 6 bases, with 15 bases between the two germline ends. The CDR3 loop spans 16 amino acids. Here the CDR3 DNA reads TGTGCCATCAGTGAGTCGATCGGGAGTGAAGTTCAGCCCCAGCATTTT. Translation gives CAISESIGSEVQPQHF.

V is TRBV28 and J is TRBJ2-2; possible D gene TRBD1, 6 bases. This CDR3 has 15 residues. V lost 5 bases and J lost 0, with 10 bases in between. Germline V lookup: CDR1 MDHEN, CDR2 SYDVKM. The CDR3 bases are TGTGCCAGCAGTCGAGGGGGAACGAACACCGGGGAGCTGTTTTTT. It is translated as CASSRGGTNTGELFF. Drawing the rest from reference TRBV28 and TRBJ2-2, the complete variable domain is DVKVTQSSRYLVKRTGEKVFLECVQDMDHENMFWYRQDPGLGLRLIYFSYDVKMKEKGDIPEGYSVSREKKERFSLILESASTNQTSMYLCASSRGGTNTGELFFGEGSRLTVL.

The V gene is TRBV2, the J gene TRBJ2-3, with 7 positions matching TRBD2. Germline loops: CDR1 SNHLY, CDR2 FYNNEI. V was pared by 7 bases and J by 2 bases, with 9 bases of the junction left unmatched. CDR3 length: 15 residues. The CDR3 protein is CASIITGTNTDTQYF. For the CDR3, the DNA is TGTGCCAGCATCATCACCGGGACTAACACAGATACGCAGTATTTT. The entire variable domain, with the rest obtained from reference TRBV2 and TRBJ2-3, is as follows: EPEVTQTPSHQVTQMGQEVILRCVPISNHLYFYWYRQILGQKVEFLVSFYNNEISEKSEIFDDQFSVERPDGSNFTLKIRSTKLEDSAMYFCASIITGTNTDTQYFGPGTRLTVL.

This sequence joins TRBV4-2 and TRBJ2-2, with 10 bases aligning to TRBD2. CDR3 length: 16 residues. The trim removed 5 bases at V and 1 base at J, leaving 4 bases unmatched. Germline CDR1 and CDR2: LGHNA and YNFKEQ. The CDR3 DNA follows: TGTGCCAGCAGCAAATGGACTAGCGGGAACACCGGGGAGCTGTTTTTT. Translation: CASSKWTSGNTGELFF.

V and J are TRBV5-4 and TRBJ1-3; no clear D. In germline, CDR1 is SGHNT, CDR2 YYREEE (reference sequence). This CDR3 has 14 amino acids. The V and J ends lost 5 bases and 4 bases respectively, with 13 bases between them. Here the CDR3 DNA reads TGTGCCAGCAGTCAAGCACTATCCGGAAACACCATATATTTT. Protein: CASSQALSGNTIYF.

The chain couples TRBV28 to TRBJ1-1, with D maybe TRBD1 (5 bases). CDR1 is MDHEN, CDR2 SYDVKM, per germline. CDR3 size: 14 residues. The V end was cut by 3 bases, the J end by 1 base, with 9 bases between. The CDR3 spells CASSFPGWNTEAFF. The DNA for the CDR3 is TGTGCCAGCAGTTTCCCAGGGTGGAACACTGAAGCTTTCTTT.

The chain has TRBV7-6 and TRBJ2-1; no firm D call. The length of the CDR3 is 13 residues. Germline CDR1 SGHVS, CDR2 FNYEAQ. V lost 4 bases and J 3 bases, leaving 7 bases between the germline ends. This chain's CDR3 is CASSSQSYNEQFF. The CDR3 DNA reads TGTGCCAGCAGCTCACAGAGCTACAATGAGCAGTTCTTC.

Only one count was recorded for this clone. As DNA, the CDR3 is TGTGCCAGCAGTTTACAGGACAGGGCCGCTGAAGCTTTCTTT. Its protein is CASSLQDRAAEAFF. The V call is TRBV28, the J call TRBJ1-1, with TRBD1 matching over 8 bases. The ends lost 2 bases at V and 6 bases at J; junction bases unmatched: 5. CDR1 is MDHEN, CDR2 SYDVKM, per germline. This CDR3 comprises 14 residues.

There are a few counts of this clone. This chain links TRBV6-1 with TRBJ1-2, with D possibly being TRBD1 (6 bases). Germline V lookup: CDR1 MNHNS, CDR2 SASEGT. CDR3 size: 19 residues. V was trimmed by 3 bases and J by 4 bases, leaving 27 bases between them. This CDR3 is CASSDPGGGKPDRSYGYTF. The CDR3 DNA follows: TGTGCCAGCAGTGATCCCGGGGGGGGAAAACCAGACAGGTCCTATGGCTACACCTTC.

The rearrangement uses TRBV7-2 and TRBJ1-1, with D hard to call. This CDR3 contains 11 residues. V lost 5 bases to trimming and J lost 11 bases, with 12 bases between them. Germline V gene sequence: CDR1 SGHTA, CDR2 FQGNSA. This chain's CDR3 is CASSPRPGAFF. CDR3 DNA sequence: TGTGCCAGCAGCCCTCGACCGGGGGCTTTCTTT. Full variable domain (rest looked up from reference TRBV7-2 and TRBJ1-1): GAGVSQSPSNKVTEKGKDVELRCDPISGHTALYWYRQSLGQGLEFLIYFQGNSAPDKSGLPSDRFSAERTGGSVSTLTIQRTQQEDSAVYLCASSPRPGAFFGQGTRLTVV.

This clone was counted a few times. The chain recombines TRBV18 with TRBJ2-2, with 8 bases fitting TRBD1. The V and J ends lost 3 bases and 4 bases, in that order; junction bases with no gene match: 7. The CDR3 spans 16 residues. Germline V lookup: CDR1 KGHSH, CDR2 LQKENI. CDR3 nucleotides: TGTGCCAGCTCACCCCTGGACAGGGACCTCACCGGGGAGCTGTTTTTT. Protein: CASSPLDRDLTGELFF.

V is TRBV9 and J is TRBJ2-3; TRBD1 agrees at 7 bases. CDR1 and CDR2 from the germline V gene are SGDLS and YYNGEE. The V gene end was trimmed by 4 bases and the J gene end by 9 bases; junction bases not matched to a gene: 8. The CDR3 spans 13 residues. CDR3 in amino acids: CASSPHQGETQYF. The CDR3 DNA sequence: TGTGCCAGCAGCCCACATCAGGGGGAGACGCAGTATTTT.